This is a list of T cell receptor beta chains from one sample in a study of blood T cell repertoires in COVID-19. The table came from immunoSEQ multiplex PCR; TCRdb's copy has only in-frame clones and leaves some out. The sample holds roughly 150,000 clones, approximately 92% seen once. The specimen sequenced was peripheral blood. These receptors were obtained from a woman aged 55-70 years with active COVID-19. Both conserved end residues are part of each CDR3. D genes are given only for firm matches. For some rows the clone size is stated as once, few or many, or as a class when expanded; others skip it.

13	TRBV12-3/TRBV12-4	TRBJ2-4	NA	NA	CASCRDTTNIQYF	TGTGCCAGCTGCCGGGACACCACTAACATTCAGTACTTC
17	TRBV19	TRBJ1-5	NA	NA	CASSTLEEPREHQPQHF	TGTGCCAGTAGTACCCTAGAGGAACCTAGAGAGCATCAGCCCCAGCATTTT
16	TRBV11-2	TRBJ2-2	TRBD2	NA	CASSFGTSGSSGELFF	TGTGCCAGCAGCTTCGGGACTAGCGGGAGTTCCGGGGAGCTGTTTTTT
14	TRBV18	TRBJ2-7	NA	NA	CASSRSGGFYEQYF	TGTGCCAGCTCTCGAAGTGGGGGGTTTTACGAGCAGTACTTC
15	TRBV3-1/TRBV3-2	TRBJ2-1	TRBD2	NA	CASSRPSGASNEQFF	TGTGCCAGCAGCAGGCCCAGCGGGGCATCAAATGAGCAGTTCTTC
15	TRBV6-5	TRBJ2-1	TRBD2	NA	CASGYTSGSSNEQFF	TGTGCCAGCGGCTACACTAGCGGGAGTTCGAATGAGCAGTTCTTC
19	TRBV6-2/TRBV6-3	TRBJ2-3	TRBD2	NA	CASSYAALAGVTFTDTQYF	TGTGCCAGCAGTTATGCGGCTCTAGCGGGAGTAACCTTCACAGATACGCAGTATTTT
12	TRBV13	TRBJ1-2	NA	NA	CASIEAGGGYTF	TGTGCCAGCATAGAAGCGGGGGGAGGCTACACCTTC
15	TRBV7-7	TRBJ2-1	NA	few	CASSAQVGRQNEQFF	TGTGCCAGCAGCGCCCAAGTGGGCCGGCAAAATGAGCAGTTCTTC
17	TRBV5-1	TRBJ1-3	TRBD1	NA	CASSLALGQGSGNTIYF	TGCGCCAGCAGCTTGGCCCTAGGACAGGGATCGGGAAACACCATATATTTT
15	TRBV28	TRBJ2-1	TRBD2	NA	CASRPSSAGGDEQFF	TGTGCCAGCAGACCTTCGTCGGCGGGAGGGGATGAGCAGTTCTTC
17	TRBV6-2/TRBV6-3	TRBJ2-7	NA	NA	CASSYPLGQLTSYEQYF	TGTGCCAGCAGTTATCCCCTCGGACAGTTAACATCCTACGAGCAGTACTTC
14	TRBV19	TRBJ2-7	TRBD2	NA	CASSPSTSGWEQYF	TGTGCCAGTAGTCCTAGTACTAGCGGCTGGGAGCAGTACTTC
15	TRBV28	TRBJ2-3	TRBD2	NA	CASTLGTSGTDTQYF	TGTGCCAGCACCCTCGGGACTAGCGGCACAGATACGCAGTATTTT
11	TRBV20-1	TRBJ2-7	TRBD2	NA	CRGLAGVEQYF	TGCAGGGGACTAGCGGGAGTGGAGCAGTACTTC
13	TRBV18	TRBJ1-4	NA	NA	CASSNYANEKLFF	TGTGCCAGCTCAAATTATGCTAATGAAAAACTGTTTTTT
16	TRBV9	TRBJ2-1	TRBD2	NA	CASSALTGTSGNEQFF	TGTGCCAGCAGCGCACTTACCGGGACTAGCGGGAATGAGCAGTTCTTC
17	TRBV5-6	TRBJ2-7	TRBD2	NA	CASSFAGGGRVLDEQYF	TGTGCCAGCAGCTTCGCCGGGGGTGGGAGGGTGTTAGACGAGCAGTACTTC
17	TRBV7-6	TRBJ2-5	TRBD1	NA	CASSLAFDRGRQETQYF	TGTGCCAGCAGCTTAGCTTTTGACAGGGGGCGACAAGAGACCCAGTACTTC
12	TRBV12-3/TRBV12-4	TRBJ2-5	NA	NA	CASSPQQETQYF	TGTGCCAGCAGTCCCCAGCAAGAGACCCAGTACTTC
14	TRBV28	TRBJ1-5	TRBD1	NA	CASSTYRGQQPQHF	TGTGCCAGCAGCACTTACAGGGGTCAGCAGCCCCAGCATTTT
14	TRBV7-9	TRBJ1-1	NA	NA	CASSLNSLNTEAFF	TGTGCCAGCAGCTTAAACAGCCTGAACACTGAAGCTTTCTTT
11	TRBV5-5	TRBJ2-3	NA	NA	CASSQGDTQYF	TGTGCCAGCAGCCAGGGTGATACGCAGTATTTT
15	TRBV15	TRBJ2-7	NA	NA	CATSNDLRRTNEQYF	TGTGCCACCAGCAACGACCTCCGGCGAACTAACGAGCAGTACTTC
15	TRBV6-2/TRBV6-3	TRBJ2-7	TRBD2	NA	CASSLVKGGWFEQYF	TGTGCCAGCAGCCTCGTGAAGGGAGGGTGGTTCGAGCAGTACTTC
14	TRBV9	TRBJ2-3	NA	NA	CASSPRPSTDTQYF	TGTGCCAGCAGCCCCCGTCCTAGCACAGATACGCAGTATTTT
16	TRBV30	TRBJ2-1	NA	NA	CAWSQYYGSSYNEQFF	TGTGCCTGGAGTCAATACTACGGGAGCTCCTACAATGAGCAGTTCTTC
16	TRBV7-2	TRBJ2-7	NA	NA	CASSLSAGRLPYEQYF	TGTGCCAGCAGCTTATCAGCGGGCCGTCTTCCCTACGAGCAGTACTTC
11	TRBV20-1	TRBJ2-1	NA	once	CSAVDRNEQFF	TGCAGTGCCGTAGATCGGAATGAGCAGTTCTTC
18	TRBV11-2	TRBJ2-4	NA	NA	CASSLEHLAGLAKNIQYF	TGTGCCAGCAGCTTAGAACATTTGGCGGGTTTGGCCAAAAACATTCAGTACTTC
18	TRBV4-3	TRBJ2-1	TRBD2	NA	CASSQQLAGEISYNEQFF	TGCGCCAGCAGCCAGCAACTAGCGGGAGAAATCTCCTACAATGAGCAGTTCTTC
13	TRBV5-1	TRBJ1-5	TRBD1	NA	CASSQGADQPQHF	TGCGCCAGCAGCCAGGGGGCGGATCAGCCCCAGCATTTT
15	TRBV18	TRBJ1-1	NA	NA	CASSPPGTGGTEAFF	TGTGCCAGCTCACCACCCGGGACGGGGGGGACTGAAGCTTTCTTT
14	TRBV5-5	TRBJ2-5	TRBD1	NA	CASSLGQGQETQYF	TGTGCCAGCAGCCTCGGACAGGGTCAAGAGACCCAGTACTTC
15	TRBV3-1/TRBV3-2	TRBJ2-2	NA	NA	CASSQRGLDDGELFF	TGTGCCAGCAGCCAACGGGGGTTGGATGACGGGGAGCTGTTTTTT
15	TRBV3-1/TRBV3-2	TRBJ2-7	TRBD2	NA	CASSQGSLAEYEQYF	TGTGCCAGCAGCCAGGGTTCACTAGCGGAATACGAGCAGTACTTC
13	TRBV15	TRBJ2-1	NA	NA	CATSRTLAGEQFF	TGTGCCACCAGCAGAACTCTAGCAGGTGAGCAGTTCTTC
13	TRBV12-3/TRBV12-4	TRBJ1-5	NA	NA	CASSSKGEQPQHF	TGTGCCAGCAGTTCGAAGGGAGAACAGCCCCAGCATTTT
18	TRBV15	TRBJ2-6	TRBD1	NA	CATSRPGQGSSGANVLTF	TGTGCCACCAGCAGACCGGGACAGGGGAGCTCTGGGGCCAACGTCCTGACTTTC
14	TRBV2	TRBJ1-1	NA	NA	CASSVRVSNTEAFF	TGTGCCAGCAGTGTCAGGGTTTCGAACACTGAAGCTTTCTTT
17	TRBV10-2	TRBJ1-6	TRBD1	NA	CASSRTQNTGGNSPLHF	TGCGCCAGCAGCCGTACGCAAAACACAGGGGGCAATTCACCCCTCCACTTT
13	TRBV2	TRBJ1-6	NA	NA	CASIKTVWSPLHF	TGTGCCAGCATTAAGACAGTTTGGTCACCCCTCCACTTT
16	TRBV7-9	TRBJ1-3	NA	once	CASSLGPAGARNTIYF	TGTGCCAGCAGCTTAGGGCCGGCAGGGGCACGAAACACCATATATTTT
16	TRBV19	TRBJ1-5	TRBD1	NA	CASSMRGQTNNQPQHF	TGTGCCAGTAGTATGAGGGGACAGACAAATAATCAGCCCCAGCATTTT
15	TRBV7-8	TRBJ1-2	NA	NA	CASGPRLGANYGYTF	TGTGCCAGCGGGCCTAGATTAGGGGCGAACTATGGCTACACCTTC
15	TRBV2	TRBJ2-2	TRBD2	NA	CASKKTSGNTGELFF	TGTGCCAGCAAAAAGACTAGCGGTAACACCGGGGAGCTGTTTTTT
15	TRBV7-9	TRBJ2-7	TRBD1	NA	CASSLAAKTTGEQYF	TGTGCCAGCAGCTTAGCGGCTAAAACGACAGGGGAGCAGTACTTC
11	TRBV20-1	TRBJ1-2	TRBD1	NA	CSATGGYGYTF	TGCAGTGCGACAGGGGGCTATGGCTACACCTTC
14	TRBV5-8	TRBJ2-2	TRBD1	few	CASSRTGKVGELFF	TGTGCCAGCAGCCGGACAGGGAAGGTCGGGGAGCTGTTTTTT
16	TRBV10-3	TRBJ1-5	TRBD1	NA	CAISEGLSGTGQPQHF	TGTGCCATCAGTGAGGGCTTGTCCGGGACAGGGCAGCCCCAGCATTTT
16	TRBV3-1/TRBV3-2	TRBJ2-2	TRBD2	NA	CASSQAGTSGTGELFF	TGTGCCAGCAGCCAAGCCGGGACTAGCGGCACCGGGGAGCTGTTTTTT
13	TRBV4-2	TRBJ2-7	NA	NA	CASSQDPPYEQYF	TGTGCCAGCAGCCAAGATCCTCCCTACGAGCAGTACTTC
14	TRBV2	TRBJ2-7	TRBD1	NA	CASSQARGPGEQYF	TGTGCCAGCAGCCAGGCCAGGGGGCCCGGGGAGCAGTACTTC
16	TRBV9	TRBJ2-5	TRBD2	NA	CASSAYSGRAQETQYF	TGTGCCAGCAGCGCGTATAGCGGGAGGGCCCAAGAGACCCAGTACTTC
15	TRBV3-1/TRBV3-2	TRBJ1-2	TRBD1	NA	CASSRGQALYYGYTF	TGTGCCAGCAGCCGAGGACAGGCCCTTTACTATGGCTACACCTTC
15	TRBV4-1	TRBJ1-1	NA	NA	CASSLDLGVSTKAFF	TGCGCCAGCAGCCTAGATCTAGGGGTCAGCACTAAAGCTTTCTTT
14	TRBV18	TRBJ1-2	TRBD1	NA	CASSPSTGGDGYTF	TGTGCCAGCTCACCCTCAACAGGGGGCGATGGCTACACCTTC
14	TRBV2	TRBJ1-6	TRBD1	NA	CASKRTGIGSPLHF	TGTGCCAGTAAGAGGACAGGGATTGGTTCACCCCTCCACTTT
14	TRBV5-6	TRBJ2-7	NA	NA	CASSSITSPYEQYF	TGTGCCAGCAGCTCGATCACTAGTCCCTACGAGCAGTACTTC
15	TRBV11-2	TRBJ2-5	NA	NA	CASSEGTDRRGTQYF	TGTGCCAGCAGCGAAGGGACTGATCGCCGAGGGACCCAGTACTTC